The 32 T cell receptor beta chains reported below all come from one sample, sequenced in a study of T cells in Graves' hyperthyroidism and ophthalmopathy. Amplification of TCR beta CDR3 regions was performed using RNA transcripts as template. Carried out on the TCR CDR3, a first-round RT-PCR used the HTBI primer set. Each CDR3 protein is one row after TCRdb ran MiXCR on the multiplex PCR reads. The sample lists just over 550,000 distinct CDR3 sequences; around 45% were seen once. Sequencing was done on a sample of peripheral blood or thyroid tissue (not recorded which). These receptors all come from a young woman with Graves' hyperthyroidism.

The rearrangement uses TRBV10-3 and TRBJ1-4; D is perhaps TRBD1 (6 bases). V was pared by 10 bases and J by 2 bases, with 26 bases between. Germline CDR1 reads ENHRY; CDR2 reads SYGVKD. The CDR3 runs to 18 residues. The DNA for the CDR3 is TGTGCCAGCAGCGTAGCTGGTAGGCAGGGGATCACTAATGAAAAACTGTTTTTT. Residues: CASSVAGRQGITNEKLFF.

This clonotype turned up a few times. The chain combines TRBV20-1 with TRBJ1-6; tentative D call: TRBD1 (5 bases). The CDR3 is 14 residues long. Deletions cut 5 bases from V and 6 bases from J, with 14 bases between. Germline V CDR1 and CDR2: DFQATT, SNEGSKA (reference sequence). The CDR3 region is CSALPIGTNSPLHF. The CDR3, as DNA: TGCAGTGCTCTCCCTATAGGGACTAATTCACCCCTCCACTTT.

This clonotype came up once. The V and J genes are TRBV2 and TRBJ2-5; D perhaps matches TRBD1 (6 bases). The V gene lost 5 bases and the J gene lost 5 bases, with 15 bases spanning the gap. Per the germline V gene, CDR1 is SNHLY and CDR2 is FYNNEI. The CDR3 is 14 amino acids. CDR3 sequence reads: CASSREQGTETQYF. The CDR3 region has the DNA TGTGCCAGCAGTCGTGAGCAGGGGACCGAGACCCAGTACTTC.

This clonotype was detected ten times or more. Written as DNA, the CDR3 is TGTGCCAGCAGTGAGGGGTGGGTGGAAGCTTTCTTT. Its protein is CASSEGWVEAFF. This chain joins TRBV2 and TRBJ1-1; D unclear. V was pared by 3 bases and J by 8 bases, with 10 bases between. The V gene's germline CDR1 is SNHLY and CDR2 FYNNEI. The CDR3 is made up of 12 amino acids.

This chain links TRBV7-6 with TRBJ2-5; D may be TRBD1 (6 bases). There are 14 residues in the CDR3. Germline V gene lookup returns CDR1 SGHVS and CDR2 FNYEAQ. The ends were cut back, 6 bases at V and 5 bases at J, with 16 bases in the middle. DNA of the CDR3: TGTGCCAGCAGACCAGACAGGAGTTGGGAGACCCAGTACTTC. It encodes CASRPDRSWETQYF.

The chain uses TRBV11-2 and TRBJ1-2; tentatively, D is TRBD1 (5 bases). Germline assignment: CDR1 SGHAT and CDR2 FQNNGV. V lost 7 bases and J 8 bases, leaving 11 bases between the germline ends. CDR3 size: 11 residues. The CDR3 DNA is TGTGCCAGCACACAGGCGGCGGGCTACACCTTC. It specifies CASTQAAGYTF.

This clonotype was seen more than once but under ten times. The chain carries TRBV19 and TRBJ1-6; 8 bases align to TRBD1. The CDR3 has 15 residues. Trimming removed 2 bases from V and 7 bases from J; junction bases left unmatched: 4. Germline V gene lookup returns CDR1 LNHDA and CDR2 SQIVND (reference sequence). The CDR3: CASSIPGQANSPLHF. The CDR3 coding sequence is TGTGCCAGTAGTATACCGGGACAGGCCAATTCACCCCTCCACTTT.

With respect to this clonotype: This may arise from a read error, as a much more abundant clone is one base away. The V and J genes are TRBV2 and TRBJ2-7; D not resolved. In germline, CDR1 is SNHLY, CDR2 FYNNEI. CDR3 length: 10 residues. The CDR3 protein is CASKIYEQCF. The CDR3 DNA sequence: TGTGCCAGTAAGATCTACGAGCAGTGCTTC.

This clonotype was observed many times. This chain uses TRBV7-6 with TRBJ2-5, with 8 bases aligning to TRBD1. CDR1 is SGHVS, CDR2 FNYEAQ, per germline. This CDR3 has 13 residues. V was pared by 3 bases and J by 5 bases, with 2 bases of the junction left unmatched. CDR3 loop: CASSLQGAETQYF. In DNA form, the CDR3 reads TGTGCCAGCAGCTTGCAGGGGGCGGAGACCCAGTACTTC.

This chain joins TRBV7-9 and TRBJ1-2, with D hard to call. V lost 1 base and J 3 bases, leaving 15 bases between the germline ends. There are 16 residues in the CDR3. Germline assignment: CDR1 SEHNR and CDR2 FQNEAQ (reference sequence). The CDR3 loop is CASSLEPRSSYYGYTF. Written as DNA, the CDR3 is TGTGCCAGCAGCTTAGAACCACGGAGCTCTTACTATGGCTACACCTTC.

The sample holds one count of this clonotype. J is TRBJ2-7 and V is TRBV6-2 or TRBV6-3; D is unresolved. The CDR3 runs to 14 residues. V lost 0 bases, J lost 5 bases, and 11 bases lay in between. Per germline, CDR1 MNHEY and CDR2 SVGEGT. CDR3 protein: CASSYSTGKDEQYF. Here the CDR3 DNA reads TGTGCCAGCAGTTACTCAACGGGCAAGGACGAGCAGTACTTC.

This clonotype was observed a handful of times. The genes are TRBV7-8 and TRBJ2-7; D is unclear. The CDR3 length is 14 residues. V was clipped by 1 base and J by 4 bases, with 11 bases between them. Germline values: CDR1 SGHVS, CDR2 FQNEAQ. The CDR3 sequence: CASSLDLTPYEQYF. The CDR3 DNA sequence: TGTGCCAGCAGCTTAGATCTAACACCATACGAGCAGTACTTC.

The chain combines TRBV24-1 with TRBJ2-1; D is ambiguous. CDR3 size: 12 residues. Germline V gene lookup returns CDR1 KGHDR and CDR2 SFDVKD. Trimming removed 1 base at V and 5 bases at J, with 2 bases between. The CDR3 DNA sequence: TGTGCCACCAGTGATTTTGACAATGAGCAGTTCTTC. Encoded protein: CATSDFDNEQFF.

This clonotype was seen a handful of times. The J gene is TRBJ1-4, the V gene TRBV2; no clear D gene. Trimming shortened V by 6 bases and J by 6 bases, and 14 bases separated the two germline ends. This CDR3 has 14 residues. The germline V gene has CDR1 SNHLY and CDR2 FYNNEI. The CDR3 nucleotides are TGTGCCAGCAGGGCGGCGGAGGGTGATGAAAAACTGTTTTTT. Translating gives CASRAAEGDEKLFF.

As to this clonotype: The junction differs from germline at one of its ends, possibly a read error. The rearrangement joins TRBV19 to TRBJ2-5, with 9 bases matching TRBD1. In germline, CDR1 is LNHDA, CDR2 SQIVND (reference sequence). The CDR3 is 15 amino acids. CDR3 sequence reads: CASSMLGTGKEAQYF. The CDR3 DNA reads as TGTGCCAGTAGTATGTTGGGGACAGGGAAAGAGGCCCAGTACTTC.

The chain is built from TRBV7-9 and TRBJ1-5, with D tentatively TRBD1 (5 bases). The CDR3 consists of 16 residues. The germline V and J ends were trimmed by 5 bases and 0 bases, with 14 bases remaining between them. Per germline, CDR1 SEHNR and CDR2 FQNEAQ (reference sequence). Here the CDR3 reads CASSPTGVPSNQPQHF. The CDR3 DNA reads TGTGCCAGCAGCCCTACGGGGGTCCCTAGCAATCAGCCCCAGCATTTT.

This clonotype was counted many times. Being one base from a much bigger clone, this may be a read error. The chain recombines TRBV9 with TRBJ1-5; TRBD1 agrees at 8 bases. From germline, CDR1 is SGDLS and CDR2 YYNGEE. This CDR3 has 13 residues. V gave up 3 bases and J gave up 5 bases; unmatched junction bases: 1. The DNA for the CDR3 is TGTGCCAGCAGCGAGGACAGGGATCAGCCCCAGCATTTT. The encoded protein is CASSEDRDQPQHF.

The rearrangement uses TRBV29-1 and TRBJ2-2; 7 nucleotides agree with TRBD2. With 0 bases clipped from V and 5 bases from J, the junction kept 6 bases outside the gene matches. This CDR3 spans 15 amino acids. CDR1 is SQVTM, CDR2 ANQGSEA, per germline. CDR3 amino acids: CSVEDPGGETGELFF. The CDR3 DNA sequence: TGCAGCGTTGAAGATCCGGGGGGAGAAACCGGGGAGCTGTTTTTT.

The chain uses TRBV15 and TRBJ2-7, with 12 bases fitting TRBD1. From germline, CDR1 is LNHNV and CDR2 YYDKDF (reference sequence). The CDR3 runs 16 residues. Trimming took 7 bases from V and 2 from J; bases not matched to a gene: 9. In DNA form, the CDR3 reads TGTGCCACCATCCGGGACAGGGGGCGACCTACCTACGAGCAGTACTTC. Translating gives CATIRDRGRPTYEQYF.

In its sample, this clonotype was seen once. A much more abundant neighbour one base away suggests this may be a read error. CDR3 region: CASSEWGENEKLFF. As DNA, the CDR3 is TGTGCCAGCAGTGAGTGGGGCGAAAATGAAAAACTGTTTTTT. The chain links TRBV2 to TRBJ1-4, with D tentatively TRBD1 (5 bases). CDR1 is SNHLY, CDR2 FYNNEI, per germline. V was trimmed by 3 bases and J by 5 bases, leaving 10 bases between them. The CDR3 consists of 14 residues.

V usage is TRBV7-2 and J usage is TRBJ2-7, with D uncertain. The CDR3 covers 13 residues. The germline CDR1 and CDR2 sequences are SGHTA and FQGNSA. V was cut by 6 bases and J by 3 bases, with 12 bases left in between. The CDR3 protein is CASSLYQNYEQYF. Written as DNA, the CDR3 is TGTGCCAGCAGTTTATACCAGAACTACGAGCAGTACTTC. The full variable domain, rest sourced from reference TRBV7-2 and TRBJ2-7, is GAGVSQSPSNKVTEKGKDVELRCDPISGHTALYWYRQSLGQGLEFLIYFQGNSAPDKSGLPSDRFSAERTGGSVSTLTIQRTQQEDSAVYLCASSLYQNYEQYFGPGTRLTVT.

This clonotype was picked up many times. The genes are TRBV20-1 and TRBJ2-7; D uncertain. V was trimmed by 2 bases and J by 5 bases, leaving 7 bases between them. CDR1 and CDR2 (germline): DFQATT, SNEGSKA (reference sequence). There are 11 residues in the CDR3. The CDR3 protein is CSARQANEQYF. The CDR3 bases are TGCAGTGCTAGACAGGCTAACGAGCAGTACTTC.

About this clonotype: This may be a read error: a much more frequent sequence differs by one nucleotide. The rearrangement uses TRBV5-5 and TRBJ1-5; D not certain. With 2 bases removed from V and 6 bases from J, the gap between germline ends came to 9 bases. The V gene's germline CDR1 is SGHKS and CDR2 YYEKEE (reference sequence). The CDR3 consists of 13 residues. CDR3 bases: TGTGCCAGCAGCTTCGAGTGGGGTCAGCCCCAGCATTTT. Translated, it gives CASSFEWGQPQHF.

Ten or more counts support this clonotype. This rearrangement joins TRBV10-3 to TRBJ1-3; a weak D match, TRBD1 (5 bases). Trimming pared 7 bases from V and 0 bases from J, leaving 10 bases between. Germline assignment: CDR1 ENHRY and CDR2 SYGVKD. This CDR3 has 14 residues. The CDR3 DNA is TGTGCCATCACCGGGGACCTCTCTGGAAACACCATATATTTT. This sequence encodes CAITGDLSGNTIYF.

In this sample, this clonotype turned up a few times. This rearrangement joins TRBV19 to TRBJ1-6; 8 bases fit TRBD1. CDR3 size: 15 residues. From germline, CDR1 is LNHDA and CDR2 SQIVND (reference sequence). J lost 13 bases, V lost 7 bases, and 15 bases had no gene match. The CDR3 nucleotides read TGTGCCAGTACTCAAGACAGGGGCGAGCAGGGTCCCCTCCACTTT. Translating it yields CASTQDRGEQGPLHF.

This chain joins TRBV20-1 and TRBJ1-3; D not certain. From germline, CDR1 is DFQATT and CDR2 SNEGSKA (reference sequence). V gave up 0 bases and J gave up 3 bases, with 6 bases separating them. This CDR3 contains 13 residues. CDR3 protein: CSARDTNGNTIYF. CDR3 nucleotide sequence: TGCAGTGCTAGAGATACAAATGGAAACACCATATATTTT.

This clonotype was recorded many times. The CDR3 sequence is CASSSGQNQPQHF. CDR3 nucleotide sequence: TGTGCCAGCAGCTCCGGACAGAATCAGCCCCAGCATTTT. This chain joins TRBV7-9 and TRBJ1-5, with D maybe TRBD1 (6 bases). CDR1 SEHNR and CDR2 FQNEAQ come from the germline V gene (reference sequence). Trimming left V 4 bases short and J 4 bases short, with 8 bases between. The CDR3 totals 13 residues.

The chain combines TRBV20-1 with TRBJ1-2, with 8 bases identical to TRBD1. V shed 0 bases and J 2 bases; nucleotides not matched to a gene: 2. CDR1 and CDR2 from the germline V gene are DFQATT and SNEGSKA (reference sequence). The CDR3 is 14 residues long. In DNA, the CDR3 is TGCAGTGCTAGAGATCAGGGGGCCAACTATGGCTACACCTTC. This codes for CSARDQGANYGYTF.

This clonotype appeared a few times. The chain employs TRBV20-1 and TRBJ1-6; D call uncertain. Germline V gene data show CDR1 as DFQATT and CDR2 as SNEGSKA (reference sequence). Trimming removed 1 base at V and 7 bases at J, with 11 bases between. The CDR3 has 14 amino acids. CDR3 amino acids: CSARGHGANSPLHF. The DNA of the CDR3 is TGCAGTGCTAGAGGACACGGCGCCAATTCACCCCTCCACTTT.

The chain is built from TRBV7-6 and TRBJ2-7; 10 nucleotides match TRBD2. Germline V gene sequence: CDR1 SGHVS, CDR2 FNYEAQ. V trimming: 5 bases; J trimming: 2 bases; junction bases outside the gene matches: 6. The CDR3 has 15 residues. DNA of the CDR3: TGTGCCAGCAGCAATAGCGGGAGGAATCCCTACGAGCAGTACTTC. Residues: CASSNSGRNPYEQYF.

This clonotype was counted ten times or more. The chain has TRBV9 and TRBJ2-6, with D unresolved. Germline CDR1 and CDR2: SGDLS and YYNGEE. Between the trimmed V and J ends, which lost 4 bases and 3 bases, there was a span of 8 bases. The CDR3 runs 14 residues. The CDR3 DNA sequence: TGTGCCAGCAGCCCGTCGCTTGGGGCCAACGTCCTGACTTTC. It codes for CASSPSLGANVLTF. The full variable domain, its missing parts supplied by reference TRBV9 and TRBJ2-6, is DSGVTQTPKHLITATGQRVTLRCSPRSGDLSVYWYQQSLDQGLQFLIQYYNGEERAKGNILERFSAQQFPDLHSELNLSSLELGDSALYFCASSPSLGANVLTFGAGSRLTVL.

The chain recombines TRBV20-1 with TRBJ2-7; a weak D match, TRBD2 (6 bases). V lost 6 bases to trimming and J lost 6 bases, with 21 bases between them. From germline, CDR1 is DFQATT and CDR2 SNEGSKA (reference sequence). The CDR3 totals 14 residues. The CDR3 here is CSAIPRDSPLEQYF. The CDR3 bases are TGCAGTGCGATCCCCCGGGACTCTCCCCTCGAGCAGTACTTC.